This record looks at one TCR beta chain sequence and its context. This clonotype was detected ten times or more. The clone's antigen remains unknown. There are no base qualities to consult, and no much larger clone falls within one base. The germline V gene (reference sequence) gives CDR1 as DFQATT and CDR2 as SNEGSKA. The CDR3 covers 14 residues, taking in both the cysteine and the phenylalanine. Solely the CDR3 DNA is kept, with 42 bases framed from the first base. V ends up 5 bases short and J 6 bases short, with an unmatched junction base count of 10. This record comes from a study of T-cell memory formation after mild COVID-19 (dated by TCRdb to 2020 to 2022). The study in broad terms: Most TCR sequence clusters were specific to one of the two donors. T-cell clones expanding and contracting after mild COVID-19 in two donors were tracked by longitudinal TCRalpha and TCRbeta repertoire sequencing. The cohort was made up of two young adult volunteers, one female and one male, who were previously healthy.

Summary of the overall study and its limitations: Contracting CD4+ clones appeared mostly in the CM and EM memory subsets, whereas CD8+ clones were enriched in EMRA. Only a couple of mild cases were covered in the study, and larger cohorts including severe cases with pre-infection samples were considered necessary. Some responding clones were found in pre-infection memory, which suggests that pre-existing cross-reactive memory T cells took part in the SARS-CoV-2 response. SARS-CoV-2 specificity was not confirmed for the second-wave clones peaking on day 37. Clones contracting from day 15 to 85 had balanced CD4/CD8 phenotypes, while a second wave expanding from day 15 to 37 was biased towards CD4+.

Ficoll-Paque density gradient centrifugation was the method used to isolate PBMCs. The instrument was an Illumina NovaSeq 6000. TCRalpha and TCRbeta cDNA libraries were constructed by 5'RACE with constant-segment primers, with sample barcodes and unique molecular identifiers being introduced. Trizol reagent was used to extract RNA from every sample. Libraries were amplified in two PCR steps, with a second sample barcode and Illumina TruSeq adapters added in the second step. The libraries were sequenced on an Illumina NovaSeq using 2 x 150 bp paired-end reads. Under the source paper's analysis protocol: Reads were demultiplexed and collapsed into UMI-guided consensus sequences with migec v1.2.7. Using mixcr v2.1.11, UMI consensuses were aligned to TRA and TRB V and J templates and then assembled into clonotypes. Clonotypes were classified as expanded or contracted when called significant by both edgeR and NoisET, with noise models trained on biological replicates. For edgeR calls, a false discovery rate-adjusted p below 0.01 and a log2 fold-change threshold of 1 were applied. As an exploratory analysis of dynamics, max-normalized trajectories of the 1000 most abundant clonotypes were examined with PCA combined with hierarchical clustering. Each responding clone was given a CD4 or CD8 phenotype based on the CD4+ and CD8+ repertoires, which had been sequenced separately. TCRdb trimmed the raw reads at Q25, called clones with MiXCR and kept productive beta chains. Duplicate CDR3 protein sequences are folded into a single record with the most common DNA and genes. None of the V and J calls come from the authors' own analysis; TCRdb made them. This sample lists 450,000 to 650,000 distinct CDR3 sequences; about 20% were detected once. Under 8.5% of the sample lies in the top ten.

The receptor chain draws on TRBV20-1 and TRBJ2-5, and 9 bases in between align with TRBD2. The sample taken for sequencing was PBMCs or a T cell subset sorted from them (not recorded which). The receptor's source is an adult woman who had mild COVID-19 (a few samples of this study predate the infection). The sample titles of this study are shuffled in the database, so cell type and time point are left out; the donor was told from shared clones. The DNA sequence follows: TGCAGTGCTTCCCCCACTAGCGGGCTAAAGACCCAGTACTTC. It is translated as CSASPTSGLKTQYF.